This T cell receptor (beta chain) was identified in a study of blood T cell repertoires in COVID-19. Study at large: Sample material is recorded as cDNA or gDNA derived from T cells, B-cell-depleted T cells, or PBMCs.

From germline, CDR1 is SGDLS and CDR2 YYNGEE. There are 15 residues in the CDR3. Trimming left V 0 bases short and J 2 bases short, with 8 bases between. Assignments of participants to cohorts depended upon their own reported clinical history. Here immunoSEQ multiplex PCR was the method, and the copy in TCRdb shows in-frame clones only, minus some. Altogether about 220,000 clones are present, roughly four fifths being singletons, with the ten largest covering 1.3%. This clonotype originated in a middle-aged woman with acute COVID-19. The chain employs TRBV9 and TRBJ2-2; D is possibly TRBD1 (5 bases). The specimen sequenced was PBMCs or T cells enriched from blood (not recorded which). CDR3 coding DNA: TGTGCCAGCAGCGTAGGGGGCATAAACACCGGGGAGCTGTTTTTT. This encodes CASSVGGINTGELFF.